This passage covers 26 T cell receptor beta chains from one sample sequenced in a study of blood T cell repertoires in COVID-19. Clones were sequenced by immunoSEQ multiplex PCR, and TCRdb holds only the in-frame ones, with some missing. This sample has some 330,000 clones, with approximately 89% found just once. Sequenced input: peripheral blood. The receptors were sampled from a woman under 40 with COVID-19, enrolled during active disease.

V and J are TRBV4-3 and TRBJ1-1, with D tentatively TRBD1 (5 bases). Germline V lookup: CDR1 LGHNA, CDR2 YSLEER. V lost 0 bases, J lost 4 bases, and 15 bases lay in between. The CDR3 length is 16 residues. CDR3 sequence: CASSQDGQGWATEAFF. In DNA form, the CDR3 reads TGCGCCAGCAGCCAAGATGGGCAGGGTTGGGCCACTGAAGCTTTCTTT.

The V gene is TRBV21-1, the J gene TRBJ2-7; TRBD2, as called in the table, went unchecked against the DNA. TRBV21-1 is a listed pseudogene. The CDR3 contains 15 residues. Here the CDR3 DNA reads TGTGCCAGCAGATTGGAGGACCCCCATGGAGGCGAGCAGTACGTC. It encodes CASRLEDPHGGEQYV.

DNA of the CDR3: TGTGCCAGCAGCTTGGTTCTAGCGTCAGATACGCAGTATTTT. This encodes CASSLVLASDTQYF. The chain couples TRBV5-5 to TRBJ2-3; a weak D match, TRBD2 (6 bases). CDR3 length equals 14 residues. Germline V gene sequence: CDR1 SGHKS, CDR2 YYEKEE (reference sequence). The V end was cut by 0 bases, the J end by 4 bases, with 9 bases between.

This chain links TRBV9 with TRBJ2-3; TRBD2 matches at 8 bases. V shed 7 bases and J 6 bases; nucleotides not matched to a gene: 13. The CDR3 spans 15 residues. The germline V gene has CDR1 SGDLS and CDR2 YYNGEE. This CDR3 is CASQSGRGEADTQYF. The CDR3 nucleotides read TGTGCCAGCCAAAGTGGGCGGGGGGAAGCTGATACGCAGTATTTT.

The chain uses TRBV5-1 and TRBJ2-5; 8 bases line up with TRBD1. In germline, CDR1 is SGHRS, CDR2 YFSETQ. The CDR3 has 14 amino acids. V lost 4 bases, J lost 4 bases, and 6 bases stayed unmatched. The CDR3 loop reads CASSAGQVRETQYF. The DNA for the CDR3 is TGCGCCAGCAGCGCGGGACAGGTAAGAGAGACCCAGTACTTC.

The chain carries TRBV9 and TRBJ2-5; 8 bases match TRBD2. Per the germline V gene, CDR1 is SGDLS and CDR2 is YYNGEE. This CDR3 has 13 residues. V lost 3 bases, J lost 4 bases, and 2 bases stayed unmatched. DNA of the CDR3: TGTGCCAGCAGCGCCGGACTAGCAGAGACCCAGTACTTC. Its translation: CASSAGLAETQYF.

The chain combines TRBV12-5 with TRBJ2-3; D is unclear. This CDR3 has 14 residues. Trimming shortened V by 0 bases and J by 2 bases, and 6 bases separated the two germline ends. Germline CDR1 and CDR2: LGHNT and FRNRAP. The CDR3 loop reads CASGLVQDTDTQYF. CDR3 nucleotides: TGTGCTAGTGGTTTGGTGCAGGACACAGATACGCAGTATTTT. Based on the CDR3 plus reference TRBV12-5 and TRBJ2-3, the full variable domain is DARVTQTPRHKVTEMGQEVTMRCQPILGHNTVFWYRQTMMQGLELLAYFRNRAPLDDSGMPKDRFSAEMPDATLATLKIQPSEPRDSAVYFCASGLVQDTDTQYFGPGTRLTVL.

The chain links TRBV6-5 to TRBJ2-2, with D tentatively TRBD2 (6 bases). The CDR3 runs to 14 residues. Trimming stripped 6 bases from V and 1 base from J, with 9 bases between. Germline V gene sequence: CDR1 MNHEY, CDR2 SVGAGI. The CDR3 sequence: CASSWDLNTGELFF. The CDR3 DNA is TGTGCCAGCAGCTGGGACTTGAACACCGGGGAGCTGTTTTTT.

The chain couples TRBV28 to TRBJ1-1, with 7 bases identical to TRBD1. CDR3 size: 14 residues. Trimming removed 5 bases from V and 10 bases from J; junction bases left unmatched: 13. The germline V gene encodes CDR1 MDHEN and CDR2 SYDVKM. CDR3 DNA: TGTGCCAGCAGTCCTATAGACAGGGTCATAACAGCTTTCTTT. This gives the protein CASSPIDRVITAFF.

The chain couples TRBV11-1 to TRBJ1-6; 10 bases are a match to TRBD1. CDR3 length: 15 residues. With 2 bases clipped from V and 7 bases from J, the junction kept 2 bases outside the gene matches. Germline-derived CDR1 and CDR2 are SGHAT and FQDESV (reference sequence). This CDR3 reads CASSLRDRGNSPLHF. The CDR3 DNA reads TGTGCCAGCAGCTTAAGGGACAGGGGAAATTCACCCCTCCACTTT.

The gene calls are TRBV5-1 and TRBJ1-4, with D possibly being TRBD1 (5 bases). Looked up from germline, CDR1 is SGHRS and CDR2 is YFSETQ. Deletions cut 6 bases from V and 8 bases from J, with 17 bases between. The CDR3 runs to 14 residues. The CDR3 spells CASTGAPGDEKLFF. As DNA, the CDR3 is TGCGCCAGCACCGGGGCGCCGGGAGACGAAAAACTGTTTTTT. Based on the CDR3 plus reference TRBV5-1 and TRBJ1-4, the full variable domain is KAGVTQTPRYLIKTRGQQVTLSCSPISGHRSVSWYQQTPGQGLQFLFEYFSETQRNKGNFPGRFSGRQFSNSRSEMNVSTLELGDSALYLCASTGAPGDEKLFFGSGTQLSVL.

The chain has TRBV2 and TRBJ2-7; 12 bases match TRBD2. This CDR3 region has 14 residues. CDR1 SNHLY and CDR2 FYNNEI come from the germline V gene. V shed 6 bases, J shed 4 bases, and the junction held 4 bases outside the gene matches. The CDR3 coding sequence is TGTGCCAGCAGGCCCGGGACTAGCGGGTACGAGCAGTACTTC. Residues: CASRPGTSGYEQYF.

This clone appeared a single time. This CDR3 is CASSPTGGPANTEAFF. CDR3 coding DNA: TGTGCCAGCAGCCCGACAGGGGGCCCGGCGAACACTGAAGCTTTCTTT. The J gene is TRBJ1-1, the V gene TRBV3-1 (or the pseudogene TRBV3-2); 10 bases are a match to TRBD1. With 4 bases clipped from V and 1 base from J, the junction kept 6 bases outside the gene matches. From germline, CDR1 is LGHDT and CDR2 YNNKEL (reference sequence). This CDR3 is 16 amino acids long.

The chain links TRBV6-5 to TRBJ2-7, with 11 bases lining up with TRBD2. This CDR3 has 15 residues. Trimming cost V 5 bases and J 1 base; bases outside gene matches: 4. CDR1 MNHEY and CDR2 SVGAGI come from the germline V gene. For the CDR3, the DNA is TGTGCCAGCAGTATTCTAGCGGGGGGTTCCTACGAGCAGTACTTC. Protein product: CASSILAGGSYEQYF.

CDR3 nucleotide sequence: TGTGCCAGCAGCTTGTTTACAGGGGGCGGGGTAGCGAATCCACCCCTCCACTTT. Its translation: CASSLFTGGGVANPPLHF. V and J are TRBV5-5 and TRBJ1-6; TRBD1 matches 9 bases. Trimming at V came to 1 base and at J to 11 bases, leaving 16 bases not matched to a gene. CDR3 size: 18 residues. Germline loops: CDR1 SGHKS, CDR2 YYEKEE (reference sequence).

The chain couples TRBV7-8 to TRBJ1-1; D is unresolved. The V end was cut by 1 base, the J end by 0 bases, with 9 bases between. This CDR3 has 15 residues. Germline CDR1 reads SGHVS; CDR2 reads FQNEAQ. CDR3 amino acids: CASSLVGGVNTEAFF. The CDR3 DNA reads TGTGCCAGCAGCTTAGTTGGAGGTGTGAACACTGAAGCTTTCTTT.

The rearrangement uses TRBV2 and TRBJ1-2; no firm D call. The germline V gene encodes CDR1 SNHLY and CDR2 FYNNEI. The V end was cut by 5 bases, the J end by 0 bases, with 4 bases between. The CDR3 is made up of 12 amino acids. This CDR3 is CASSRANYGYTF. The CDR3 DNA sequence: TGTGCCAGCAGTCGCGCTAACTATGGCTACACCTTC.

J is TRBJ2-7 and V is TRBV9; 7 nucleotides align to TRBD1. Unmatched junction bases numbered 7, after V lost 4 bases and J lost 0 bases. This CDR3 is 15 amino acids long. In germline, CDR1 is SGDLS, CDR2 YYNGEE. CDR3 residues: CASSTSTGSSYEQYF. The CDR3 DNA reads TGTGCCAGCAGCACTTCGACAGGGAGCTCCTACGAGCAGTACTTC.

This rearrangement joins TRBV19 to TRBJ2-6; no firm D call. This CDR3 has 14 residues. V was cut by 8 bases and J by 0 bases, with 8 bases left in between. Germline V CDR1 and CDR2: LNHDA, SQIVND (reference sequence). The CDR3 DNA reads as TGTGCCAGTTCCGACAACTCTGGGGCCAACGTCCTGACTTTC. This encodes CASSDNSGANVLTF.

This clone appeared a single time. The chain carries TRBV5-1 and TRBJ1-2, with 9 bases aligning to TRBD1. From germline, CDR1 is SGHRS and CDR2 YFSETQ. V lost 4 bases to trimming and J lost 5 bases; unmatched junction nucleotides: 3. This CDR3 is 13 amino acids long. For the CDR3, the DNA is TGCGCCAGCAGCCGGACAGGGGAGTATGGCTACACCTTC. Its protein is CASSRTGEYGYTF.

The V gene is TRBV6-5, the J gene TRBJ2-7; D is unclear. V lost 4 bases and J lost 3, with 13 bases in between. CDR3 length: 14 amino acids. Germline CDR1 and CDR2: MNHEY and SVGAGI. The DNA of the CDR3 is TGTGCCAGCAGTTCCCACCTCGACAACTACGAGCAGTACTTC. It codes for CASSSHLDNYEQYF.

The chain recombines TRBV2 with TRBJ2-1; tentatively, D is TRBD2 (5 bases). The CDR3 loop spans 13 amino acids. V was clipped by 5 bases and J by 5 bases, with 10 bases between them. Germline lookup yields CDR1 SNHLY and CDR2 FYNNEI. The CDR3 loop reads CASSRDRHNEQFF. CDR3 coding DNA: TGTGCCAGCAGTCGGGATAGACACAATGAGCAGTTCTTC.

This sequence joins TRBV6-5 and TRBJ2-3; possible D gene TRBD1, 6 bases. Germline CDR1 is MNHEY and CDR2 is SVGAGI. The V end was cut by 8 bases, the J end by 6 bases, with 18 bases between. The CDR3 runs 14 residues. Here the CDR3 reads CASRRTVMTDTQYF. As DNA, the CDR3 is TGTGCCAGCCGCCGGACAGTCATGACGGATACGCAGTATTTT.

The chain couples TRBV6-5 to TRBJ1-3; D might be TRBD1 (6 bases). The ends were cut back, 6 bases at V and 2 bases at J, with 14 bases in the middle. The CDR3 is 15 amino acids. Germline lookup yields CDR1 MNHEY and CDR2 SVGAGI. CDR3 amino acids: CASRQTGIPGNTIYF. The CDR3 nucleotides read TGTGCCAGCAGGCAAACAGGGATTCCTGGAAACACCATATATTTT.

The genes are TRBV19 and TRBJ1-5, with 7 bases that match TRBD1. Germline CDR1 is LNHDA and CDR2 is SQIVND (reference sequence). The ends lost 4 bases at V and 11 bases at J; junction bases unmatched: 17. The CDR3 totals 16 residues. CDR3 sequence (DNA): TGTGCCAGTAGTAACGTAGGACAGGCTCTAGGGTGGGCCCAGCATTTT. The encoded protein is CASSNVGQALGWAQHF.

The chain carries TRBV5-1 and TRBJ2-3; maybe TRBD2 (6 bases). V dropped 5 bases and J dropped 2 bases, with 15 bases sitting between them. From germline, CDR1 is SGHRS and CDR2 YFSETQ. The CDR3 runs to 15 residues. CDR3 protein: CASRRWTTNTDTQYF. CDR3 bases: TGCGCCAGCAGAAGGTGGACTACCAACACAGATACGCAGTATTTT.